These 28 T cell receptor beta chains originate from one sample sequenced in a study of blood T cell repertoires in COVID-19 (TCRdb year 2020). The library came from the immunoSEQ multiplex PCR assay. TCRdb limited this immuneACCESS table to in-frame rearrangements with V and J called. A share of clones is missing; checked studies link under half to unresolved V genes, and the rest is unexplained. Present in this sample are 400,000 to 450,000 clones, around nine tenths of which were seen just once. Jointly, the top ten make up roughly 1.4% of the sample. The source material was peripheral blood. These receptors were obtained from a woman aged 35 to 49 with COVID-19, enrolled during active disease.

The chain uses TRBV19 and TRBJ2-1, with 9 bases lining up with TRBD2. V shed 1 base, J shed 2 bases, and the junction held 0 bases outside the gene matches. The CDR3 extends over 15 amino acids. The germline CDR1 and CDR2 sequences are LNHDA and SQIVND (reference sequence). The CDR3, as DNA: TGTGCCAGTAGTATAGCTAGCGGGGCCTACAATGAGCAGTTCTTC. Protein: CASSIASGAYNEQFF. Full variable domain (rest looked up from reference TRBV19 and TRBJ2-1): DGGITQSPKYLFRKEGQNVTLSCEQNLNHDAMYWYRQDPGQGLRLIYYSQIVNDFQKGDIAEGYSVSREKKESFPLTVTSAQKNPTAFYLCASSIASGAYNEQFFGPGTRLTVL.

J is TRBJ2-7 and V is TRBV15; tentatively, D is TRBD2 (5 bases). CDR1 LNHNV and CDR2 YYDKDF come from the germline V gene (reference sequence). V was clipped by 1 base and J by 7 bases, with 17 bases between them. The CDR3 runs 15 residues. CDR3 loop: CATSRGSGTTEEQYF. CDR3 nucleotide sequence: TGTGCCACCAGCAGAGGATCGGGAACGACGGAAGAGCAGTACTTC. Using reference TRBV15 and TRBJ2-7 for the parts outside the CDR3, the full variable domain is DAMVIQNPRYQVTQFGKPVTLSCSQTLNHNVMYWYQQKSSQAPKLLFHYYDKDFNNEADTPDNFQSRRPNTSFCFLDIRSPGLGDTAMYLCATSRGSGTTEEQYFGPGTRLTVT.

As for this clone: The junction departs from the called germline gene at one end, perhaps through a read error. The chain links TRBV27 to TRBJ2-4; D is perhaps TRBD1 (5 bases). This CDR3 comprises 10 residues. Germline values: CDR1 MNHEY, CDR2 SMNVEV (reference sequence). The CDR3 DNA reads TGTGCCAGCAGTTCGGACATTCAGCACTTC. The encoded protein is CASSSDIQHF.

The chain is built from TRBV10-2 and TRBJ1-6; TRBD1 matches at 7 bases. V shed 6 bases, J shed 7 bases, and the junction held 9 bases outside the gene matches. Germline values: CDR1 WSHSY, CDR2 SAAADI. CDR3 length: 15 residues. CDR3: CASRGGQWENSPLHF. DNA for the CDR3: TGCGCCAGCAGGGGGGGACAGTGGGAGAATTCACCCCTCCACTTT.

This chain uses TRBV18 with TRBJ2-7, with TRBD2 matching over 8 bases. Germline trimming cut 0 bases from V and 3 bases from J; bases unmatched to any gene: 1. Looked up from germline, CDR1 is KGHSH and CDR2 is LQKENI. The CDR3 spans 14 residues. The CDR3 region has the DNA TGTGCCAGCTCACCACCTGGGACTAGCTACGAGCAGTACTTC. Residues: CASSPPGTSYEQYF.

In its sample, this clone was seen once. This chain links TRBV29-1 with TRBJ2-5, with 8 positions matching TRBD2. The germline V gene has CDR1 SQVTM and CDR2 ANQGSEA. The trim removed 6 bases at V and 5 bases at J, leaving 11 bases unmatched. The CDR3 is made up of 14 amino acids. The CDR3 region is CSVSLAGPGETQYF. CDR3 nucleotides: TGCAGCGTAAGTCTAGCGGGCCCTGGCGAGACCCAGTACTTC.

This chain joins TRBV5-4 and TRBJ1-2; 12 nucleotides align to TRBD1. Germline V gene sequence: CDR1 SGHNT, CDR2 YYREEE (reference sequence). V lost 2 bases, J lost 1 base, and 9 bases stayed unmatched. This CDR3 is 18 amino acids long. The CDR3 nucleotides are TGTGCCAGCAGCTTTGGCCGGGACAGGGGGCTACTTAACTATGGCTACACCTTC. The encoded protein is CASSFGRDRGLLNYGYTF.

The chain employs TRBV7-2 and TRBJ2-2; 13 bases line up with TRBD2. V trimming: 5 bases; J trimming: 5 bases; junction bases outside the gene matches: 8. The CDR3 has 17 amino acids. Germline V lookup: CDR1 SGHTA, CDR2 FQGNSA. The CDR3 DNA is TGTGCCAGCAGCGCCATACTAGCGGGGGGGCATACCGGGGAGCTGTTTTTT. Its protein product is CASSAILAGGHTGELFF.

In DNA form, the CDR3 reads TGTGCCAGCACTATGAGGGTTAGCGAAAAACTGTTTTTT. Its translation is CASTMRVSEKLFF. The V gene is TRBV6-5, the J gene TRBJ1-4, with unresolved D. V was trimmed by 7 bases and J by 8 bases, leaving 14 bases between them. The CDR3 runs 13 residues. Germline lookup yields CDR1 MNHEY and CDR2 SVGAGI.

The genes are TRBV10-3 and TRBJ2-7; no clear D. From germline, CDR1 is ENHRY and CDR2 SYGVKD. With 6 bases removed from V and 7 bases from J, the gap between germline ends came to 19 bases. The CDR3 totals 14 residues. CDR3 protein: CAISASIVPPEQYF. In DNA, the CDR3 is TGTGCCATCAGCGCTTCTATTGTTCCGCCGGAGCAGTACTTC.

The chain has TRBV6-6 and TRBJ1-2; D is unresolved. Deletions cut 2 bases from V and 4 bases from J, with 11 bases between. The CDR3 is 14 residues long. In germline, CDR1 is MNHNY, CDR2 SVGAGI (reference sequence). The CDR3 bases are TGTGCCAGCAGTTACACGGAAACGGGCTATGGCTACACCTTC. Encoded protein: CASSYTETGYGYTF.

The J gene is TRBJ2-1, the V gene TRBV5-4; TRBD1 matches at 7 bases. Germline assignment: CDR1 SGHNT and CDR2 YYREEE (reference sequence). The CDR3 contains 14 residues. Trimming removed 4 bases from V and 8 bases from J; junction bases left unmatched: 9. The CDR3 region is CASSMTGPRDEQFF. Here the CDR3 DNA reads TGTGCCAGCAGCATGACAGGGCCGCGCGATGAGCAGTTCTTC.

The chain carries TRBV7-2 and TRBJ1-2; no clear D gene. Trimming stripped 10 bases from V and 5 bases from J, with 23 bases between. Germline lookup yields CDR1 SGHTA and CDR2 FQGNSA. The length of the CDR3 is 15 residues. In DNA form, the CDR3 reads TGTGCCACCAGTCTAGGCTCCGATCTGCTGTATGGCTACACCTTC. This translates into CATSLGSDLLYGYTF.

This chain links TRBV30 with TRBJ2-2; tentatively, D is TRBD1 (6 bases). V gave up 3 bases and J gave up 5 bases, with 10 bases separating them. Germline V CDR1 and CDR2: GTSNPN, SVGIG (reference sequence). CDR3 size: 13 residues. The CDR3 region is CAWRKQGTGELFF. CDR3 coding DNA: TGTGCCTGGAGGAAACAGGGAACCGGGGAGCTGTTTTTT.

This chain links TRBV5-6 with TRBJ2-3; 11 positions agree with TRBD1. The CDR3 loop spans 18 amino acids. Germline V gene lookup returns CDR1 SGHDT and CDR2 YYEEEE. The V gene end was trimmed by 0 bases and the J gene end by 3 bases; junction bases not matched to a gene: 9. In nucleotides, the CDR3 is TGTGCCAGCAGCTTGGGGACAGGGGGCCTATTTTGGACAGATACGCAGTATTTT. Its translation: CASSLGTGGLFWTDTQYF.

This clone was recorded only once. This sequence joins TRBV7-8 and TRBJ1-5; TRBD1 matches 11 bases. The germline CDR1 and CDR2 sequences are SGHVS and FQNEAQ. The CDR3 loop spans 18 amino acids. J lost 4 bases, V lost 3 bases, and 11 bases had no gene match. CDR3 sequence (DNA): TGTGCCAGCAGCTTGGCAGGACAGGGGGCGTTTGGAAATCAGCCCCAGCATTTT. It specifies CASSLAGQGAFGNQPQHF.

CDR3 nucleotides: TGTGCCAGTAAACCTCGAGGCTCCTCTGGAAACACCATATATTTT. Translated: CASKPRGSSGNTIYF. The chain joins TRBV19 to TRBJ1-3; no clear D gene. The V end was cut by 7 bases, the J end by 0 bases, with 13 bases between. This CDR3 comprises 15 residues. Germline lookup yields CDR1 LNHDA and CDR2 SQIVND (reference sequence). Combining the CDR3 with reference TRBV19 and TRBJ1-3 gives the whole variable domain DGGITQSPKYLFRKEGQNVTLSCEQNLNHDAMYWYRQDPGQGLRLIYYSQIVNDFQKGDIAEGYSVSREKKESFPLTVTSAQKNPTAFYLCASKPRGSSGNTIYFGEGSWLTVV.

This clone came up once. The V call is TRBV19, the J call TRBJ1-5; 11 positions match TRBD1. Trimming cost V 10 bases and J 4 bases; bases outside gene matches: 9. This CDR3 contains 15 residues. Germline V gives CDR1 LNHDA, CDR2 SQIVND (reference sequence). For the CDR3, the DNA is TGTGCCACTTTGAGGACAGGGGGCCAAAATCAGCCCCAGCATTTT. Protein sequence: CATLRTGGQNQPQHF.

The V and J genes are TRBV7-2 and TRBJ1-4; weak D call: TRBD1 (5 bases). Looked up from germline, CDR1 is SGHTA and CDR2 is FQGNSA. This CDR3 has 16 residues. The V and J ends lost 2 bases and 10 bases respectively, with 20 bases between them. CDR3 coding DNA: TGTGCCAGCAGCTTAAAGCCTCCGTCGGGGGGAGGAAAACTGTTTTTT. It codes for CASSLKPPSGGGKLFF.

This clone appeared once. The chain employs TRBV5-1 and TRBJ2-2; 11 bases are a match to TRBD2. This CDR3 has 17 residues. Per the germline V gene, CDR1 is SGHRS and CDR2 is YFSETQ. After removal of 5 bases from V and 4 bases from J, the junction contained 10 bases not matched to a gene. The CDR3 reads CASSYSGGAWSTGELFF. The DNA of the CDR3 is TGCGCCAGCAGTTATAGCGGGGGGGCCTGGAGCACCGGGGAGCTGTTTTTT.

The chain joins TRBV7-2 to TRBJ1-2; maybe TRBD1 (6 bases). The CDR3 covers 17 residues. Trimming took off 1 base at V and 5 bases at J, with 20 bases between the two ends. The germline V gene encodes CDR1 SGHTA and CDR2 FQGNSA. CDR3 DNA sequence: TGTGCCAGCAGCTTAGTAACTGGTACAGGGCGGGCGTATGGCTACACCTTC. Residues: CASSLVTGTGRAYGYTF.

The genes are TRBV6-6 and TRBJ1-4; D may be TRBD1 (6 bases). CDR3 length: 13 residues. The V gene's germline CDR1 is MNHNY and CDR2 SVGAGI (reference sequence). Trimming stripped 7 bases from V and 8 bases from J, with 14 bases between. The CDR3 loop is CASIRTASEKLFF. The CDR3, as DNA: TGTGCCAGCATTCGGACAGCCTCGGAAAAACTGTTTTTT.

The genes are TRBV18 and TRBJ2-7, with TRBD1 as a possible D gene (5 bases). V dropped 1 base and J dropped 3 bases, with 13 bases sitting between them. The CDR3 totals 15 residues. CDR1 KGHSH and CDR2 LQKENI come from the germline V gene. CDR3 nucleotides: TGTGCCAGCTCACCACGGCAGGGAATTTTCTACGAGCAGTACTTC. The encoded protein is CASSPRQGIFYEQYF.

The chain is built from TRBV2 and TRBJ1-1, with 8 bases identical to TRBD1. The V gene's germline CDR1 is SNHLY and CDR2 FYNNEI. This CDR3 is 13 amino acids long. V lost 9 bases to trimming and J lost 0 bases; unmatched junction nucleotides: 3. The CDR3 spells CAREDRVNTEAFF. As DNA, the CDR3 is TGTGCCAGAGAGGACAGGGTGAACACTGAAGCTTTCTTT.

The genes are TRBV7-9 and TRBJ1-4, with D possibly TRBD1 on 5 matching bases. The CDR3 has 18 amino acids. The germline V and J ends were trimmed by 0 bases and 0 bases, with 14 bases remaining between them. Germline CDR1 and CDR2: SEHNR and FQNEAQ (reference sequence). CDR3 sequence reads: CASSLAHGGPPTNEKLFF. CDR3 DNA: TGTGCCAGCAGCTTAGCCCACGGGGGACCACCAACTAATGAAAAACTGTTTTTT.

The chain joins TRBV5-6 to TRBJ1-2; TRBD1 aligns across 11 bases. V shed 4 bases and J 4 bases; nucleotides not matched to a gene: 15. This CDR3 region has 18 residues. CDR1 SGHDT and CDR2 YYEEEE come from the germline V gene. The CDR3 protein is CASSPPPGQGVSSYGYTF. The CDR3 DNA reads TGTGCCAGCAGCCCCCCCCCGGGACAGGGGGTATCTAGCTATGGCTACACCTTC. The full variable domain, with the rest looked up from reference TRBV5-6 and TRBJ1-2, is DAGVTQSPTHLIKTRGQQVTLRCSPKSGHDTVSWYQQALGQGPQFIFQYYEEEERQRGNFPDRFSGHQFPNYSSELNVNALLLGDSALYLCASSPPPGQGVSSYGYTFGSGTRLTVV.

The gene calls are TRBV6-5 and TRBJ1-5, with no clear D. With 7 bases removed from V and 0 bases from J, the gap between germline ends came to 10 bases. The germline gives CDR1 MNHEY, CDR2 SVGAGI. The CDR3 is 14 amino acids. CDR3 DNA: TGTGCCAGCAACGACGGGTATAGCAATCAGCCCCAGCATTTT. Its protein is CASNDGYSNQPQHF.

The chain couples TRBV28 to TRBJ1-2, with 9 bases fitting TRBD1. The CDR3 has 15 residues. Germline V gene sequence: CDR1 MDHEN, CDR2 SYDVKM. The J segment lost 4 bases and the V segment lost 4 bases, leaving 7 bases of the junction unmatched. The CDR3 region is CASSSPGTGSYGYTF. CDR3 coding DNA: TGTGCCAGCAGTTCCCCCGGGACAGGGTCCTATGGCTACACCTTC.